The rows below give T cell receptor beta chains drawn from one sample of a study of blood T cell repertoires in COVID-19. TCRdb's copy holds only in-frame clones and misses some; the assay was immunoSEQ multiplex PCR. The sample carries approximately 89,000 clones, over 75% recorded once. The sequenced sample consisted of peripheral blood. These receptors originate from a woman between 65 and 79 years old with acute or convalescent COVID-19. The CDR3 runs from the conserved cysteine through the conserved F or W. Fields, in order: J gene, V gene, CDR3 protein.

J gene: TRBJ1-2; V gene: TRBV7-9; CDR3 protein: CASSLTLTGTNYGYTF
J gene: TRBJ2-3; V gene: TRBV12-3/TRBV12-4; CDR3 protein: CASSSTYEYTQYF
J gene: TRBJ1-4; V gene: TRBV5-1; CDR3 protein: CASSDPSGELNEKLFF
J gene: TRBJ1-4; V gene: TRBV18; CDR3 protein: CASSPPSHSEKLFF
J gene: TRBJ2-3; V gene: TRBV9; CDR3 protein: CASSADIGAGSTDTQYF
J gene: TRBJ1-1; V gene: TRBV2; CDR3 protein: CASSLTENTEAFF
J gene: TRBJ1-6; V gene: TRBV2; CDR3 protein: CASIGLRGGNSPLHF
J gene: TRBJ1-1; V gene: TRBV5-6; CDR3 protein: CASSPTVTYTEAFF
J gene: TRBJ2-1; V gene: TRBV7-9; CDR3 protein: CASSLDSHLYNEQFF
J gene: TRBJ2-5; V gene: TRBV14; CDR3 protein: CASSPGGHLETQYF
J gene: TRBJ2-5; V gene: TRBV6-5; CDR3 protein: CASSRTSGDQETQYF
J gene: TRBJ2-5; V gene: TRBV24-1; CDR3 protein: CATSDLPKLGQQETQYF
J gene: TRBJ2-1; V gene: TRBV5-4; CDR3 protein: CASSSPGGTNNEQFF
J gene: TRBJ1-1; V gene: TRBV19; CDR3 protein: CATRGNTEAFF
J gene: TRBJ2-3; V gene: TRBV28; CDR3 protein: CASSASGGALHTQYF
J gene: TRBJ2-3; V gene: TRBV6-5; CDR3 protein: CASSPGSETDTQYF
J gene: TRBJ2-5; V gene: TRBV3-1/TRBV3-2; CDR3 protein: CASRVGGGRETQYF
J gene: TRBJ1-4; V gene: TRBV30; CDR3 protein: CAWRRGGPFEKLFF
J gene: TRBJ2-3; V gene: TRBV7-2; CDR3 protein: CASSVSGLRTDTQYF
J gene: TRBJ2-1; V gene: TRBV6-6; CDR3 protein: CASHSGPSYNEQFF
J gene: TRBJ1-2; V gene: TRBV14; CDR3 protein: CASSQDWFAGVDYGYTF
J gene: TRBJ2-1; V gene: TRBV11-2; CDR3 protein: CASSFGREYSYNEQFF
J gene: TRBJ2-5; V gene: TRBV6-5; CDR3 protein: CASSYSGRVAETQYF
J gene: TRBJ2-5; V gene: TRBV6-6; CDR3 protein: CASSYTFSGGSQTQYF
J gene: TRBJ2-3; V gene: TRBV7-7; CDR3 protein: CASSLGLAGIGDTQYF
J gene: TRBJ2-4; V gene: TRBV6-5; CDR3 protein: CASSGTGVGKNIQYF
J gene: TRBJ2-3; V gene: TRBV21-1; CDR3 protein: CASIFSGTGGSDTQYF
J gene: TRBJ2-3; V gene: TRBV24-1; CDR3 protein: CATIQTSGGPDTQYF
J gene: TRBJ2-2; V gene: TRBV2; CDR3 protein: CASRAEANTGELFF
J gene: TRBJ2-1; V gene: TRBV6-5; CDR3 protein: CASRPGTSGAGEQLF
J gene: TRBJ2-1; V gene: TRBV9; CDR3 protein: CASSVSSGNTAYNEQFF
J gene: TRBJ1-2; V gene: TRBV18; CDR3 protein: CASSPPRDRSIYGYTF
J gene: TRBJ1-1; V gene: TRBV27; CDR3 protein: CASSIADRIQLGWKAFF
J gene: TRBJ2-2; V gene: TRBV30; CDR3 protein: CAWSEQGAKSGELFF
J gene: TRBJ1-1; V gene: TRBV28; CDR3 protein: CASFGQGVTEAFF
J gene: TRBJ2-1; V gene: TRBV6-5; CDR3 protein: CASKRTQSYNEQFF
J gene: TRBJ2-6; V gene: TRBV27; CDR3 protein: CASSRGQGSGANVLTF
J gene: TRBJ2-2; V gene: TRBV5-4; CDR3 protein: CASSLAGVGELFF
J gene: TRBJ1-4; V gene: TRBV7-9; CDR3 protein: CASSFRQGWGEKLFF
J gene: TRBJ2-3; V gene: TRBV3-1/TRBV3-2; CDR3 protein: CASSQELVGVTQYF
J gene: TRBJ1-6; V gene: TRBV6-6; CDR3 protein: CASSLDRSHSPLHF
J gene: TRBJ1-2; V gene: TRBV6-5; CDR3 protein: CASSSDRGLGGYTF
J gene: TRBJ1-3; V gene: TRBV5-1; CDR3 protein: CASSPTGDRGNTIYF
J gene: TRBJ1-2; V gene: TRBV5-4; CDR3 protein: CASSPGTGSRGYTF
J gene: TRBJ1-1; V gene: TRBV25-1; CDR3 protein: CASSEMGTGVTEAFF
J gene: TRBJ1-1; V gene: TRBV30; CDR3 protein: CAWSPQGNTEAFF
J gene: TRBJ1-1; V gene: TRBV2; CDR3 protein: CASRPDRVVTEAFF
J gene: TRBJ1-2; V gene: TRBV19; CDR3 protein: CASKPGQAYGYTF